A selection of T cell receptor beta chains follows, all from one sample in a study of T-cell memory formation after mild COVID-19. A single record per CDR3 protein comes from TCRdb applying MiXCR to the 5' RACE reads. The table records about 210,000 distinct CDR3 sequences, 10% of them present only once. Sample: PBMCs or a T cell subset sorted from them (not recorded which). The receptors originated from a young man who had mild COVID-19 (a few samples of this study predate the infection). Cell type and time point are not known. The CDR3 runs from the conserved cysteine through the conserved F or W. D genes are given only for firm matches. The size field is filled for only some rows; it gives once, few, many or a size class.

clone size	CDR3 length	J gene	V gene	D gene	CDR3 protein	CDR3 DNA
-	16	TRBJ2-6	TRBV12-3/TRBV12-4	-	CAREGPSGTGANVLTF	TGTGCCAGAGAGGGCCCCTCAGGAACTGGGGCCAACGTCCTGACTTTC
-	15	TRBJ2-1	TRBV7-2	-	CASSLVTGLRYEQFF	TGTGCCAGCAGCTTAGTGACGGGGTTAAGGTATGAGCAGTTCTTC
few	16	TRBJ2-1	TRBV11-2	TRBD2	CASSLAGGLFVDEQFF	TGTGCCAGCAGCTTAGCGGGGGGTCTGTTCGTCGATGAGCAGTTCTTC
-	13	TRBJ1-1	TRBV18	-	CASSFGGPTEAFF	TGTGCCAGCTCATTTGGAGGGCCCACTGAAGCTTTCTTT
-	17	TRBJ1-2	TRBV4-1	-	CASSQDGDGGRGYGYTF	TGCGCCAGCAGCCAAGATGGGGACGGAGGGAGAGGTTATGGCTACACCTTC
-	15	TRBJ2-1	TRBV5-1	-	CASSLEGLSHNEQFF	TGCGCCAGCAGCTTGGAGGGGCTTTCACACAATGAGCAGTTCTTC
few	14	TRBJ2-3	TRBV12-3/TRBV12-4	-	CASTPEGIGGTQYF	TGTGCCAGCACCCCCGAGGGGATTGGGGGTACGCAGTATTTT
-	16	TRBJ2-3	TRBV4-2	-	CASSQERSGRTDTQYF	TGTGCCAGCAGCCAAGAACGGTCTGGACGCACAGATACGCAGTATTTT
few	18	TRBJ2-6	TRBV4-3	-	CASSQDNGKGVGANVLTF	TGCGCCAGCAGCCAAGATAACGGGAAAGGAGTTGGGGCCAACGTCCTGACTTTC
-	12	TRBJ1-5	TRBV2	-	CASRSLLQPQHF	TGTGCCAGCAGATCCCTTCTTCAGCCCCAGCATTTT
few	14	TRBJ2-5	TRBV12-3/TRBV12-4	TRBD1	CASCLPPGQGPLVF	TGTGCCAGCTGCCTCCCCCCGGGACAGGGGCCCCTGGTCTTC
many	15	TRBJ2-3	TRBV9	TRBD2	CASSPLSGEVITQYF	TGTGCCAGCAGCCCCCTCAGCGGGGAGGTCATTACGCAGTATTTT
-	14	TRBJ1-1	TRBV2	-	CATEGFGITAEAFF	TGTGCCACGGAGGGGTTTGGGATTACGGCTGAAGCTTTCTTT
-	16	TRBJ2-3	TRBV18	TRBD2	CASSPPGTSGTDTQYF	TGTGCCAGCTCACCACCGGGGACTAGCGGCACAGATACGCAGTATTTT
few	13	TRBJ1-1	TRBV18	-	CASSPRMNTEAFF	TGTGCCAGCTCACCGAGGATGAACACTGAAGCTTTCTTT
-	16	TRBJ1-1	TRBV5-1	-	CASSRIRQTSTTEAFF	TGCGCCAGCAGCCGTATACGCCAGACCTCGACCACTGAAGCTTTCTTT
few	13	TRBJ2-5	TRBV15	-	CATSRGQKETQYF	TGTGCCACCAGCAGAGGACAGAAAGAGACCCAGTACTTC
few	16	TRBJ1-5	TRBV6-5	-	CASSKRALGSGQPQHF	TGTGCCAGCAGCAAAAGGGCGCTGGGTTCAGGGCAGCCCCAGCATTTT
-	15	TRBJ1-4	TRBV5-1	-	CASSVLQGSGEKLFF	TGCGCCAGCAGCGTCTTACAGGGATCCGGTGAAAAACTGTTTTTT
few	12	TRBJ1-4	TRBV7-2	-	CASSLDTEKLFF	TGTGCCAGCAGCTTAGATACGGAAAAACTGTTTTTT
-	13	TRBJ1-1	TRBV12-3/TRBV12-4	-	CASSLQGRAEAFF	TGTGCCAGCAGTTTACAGGGGCGGGCTGAAGCTTTCTTT
-	14	TRBJ1-1	TRBV5-1	-	CASSPLEPGTEAFF	TGCGCCAGCAGCCCACTCGAGCCGGGCACTGAAGCTTTCTTT
-	14	TRBJ1-5	TRBV18	-	CASSRDRVNQPQHF	TGTGCCAGCTCACGAGACAGAGTCAATCAGCCCCAGCATTTT
few	15	TRBJ1-3	TRBV6-6	-	CASSYGQRSGNTIYF	TGTGCCAGCAGTTACGGGCAGCGCTCTGGAAACACCATATATTTT
many	12	TRBJ1-3	TRBV7-2	-	CASSQSGNTIYF	TGTGCCAGCAGCCAATCTGGAAACACCATATATTTT
-	15	TRBJ1-5	TRBV20-1	-	CSAKGHPRENQPQHF	TGCAGTGCTAAAGGACACCCTAGGGAGAATCAGCCCCAGCATTTT
few	16	TRBJ2-1	TRBV18	TRBD1	CASSPAHGTGYNEQFF	TGTGCCAGCTCACCAGCCCACGGGACAGGGTACAATGAGCAGTTCTTC
-	14	TRBJ1-5	TRBV6-1	-	CASSAGYSNQPQHF	TGTGCCAGCAGTGCAGGGTATAGCAATCAGCCCCAGCATTTT
few	15	TRBJ1-6	TRBV4-2	-	CASSQDETYNSPLHF	TGTGCCAGCAGCCAAGATGAGACCTATAATTCACCCCTCCACTTT
few	13	TRBJ2-1	TRBV18	-	CASSPPVKNEQFF	TGTGCCAGCTCACCACCGGTGAAGAATGAGCAGTTCTTC
few	16	TRBJ1-2	TRBV30	-	CAWEQTESFSNYGYTF	TGTGCCTGGGAACAGACCGAGTCTTTCTCTAACTATGGCTACACCTTC
few	15	TRBJ1-2	TRBV6-5	TRBD1	CASSYSASGGRGYTF	TGTGCCAGCAGTTACTCGGCGTCAGGGGGACGGGGCTACACCTTC
few	12	TRBJ2-5	TRBV29-1	-	CSVSGPNEAQYF	TGCAGCGTTTCGGGCCCTAATGAGGCCCAGTACTTC
-	14	TRBJ2-5	TRBV29-1	-	CSVEDLGQEETQYF	TGCAGCGTTGAAGATCTTGGGCAGGAAGAGACCCAGTACTTC
-	14	TRBJ1-2	TRBV20-1	-	CSARAGNPSYGYTF	TGCAGTGCTAGGGCCGGCAACCCCTCCTATGGCTACACCTTC
many	13	TRBJ2-3	TRBV7-2	-	CASSQSGVDTQYF	TGTGCCAGCAGCCAATCCGGGGTAGATACGCAGTATTTT
many	17	TRBJ2-5	TRBV5-1	TRBD1	CASSPLGQGAFQETQYF	TGCGCCAGCAGCCCTTTGGGACAGGGAGCCTTCCAAGAGACCCAGTACTTC
few	14	TRBJ2-2	TRBV7-3	TRBD1	CASSLNQGAGELFF	TGTGCCAGCAGCCTGAACCAGGGGGCCGGGGAGCTGTTTTTT
few	15	TRBJ1-1	TRBV3-1	-	CASSQLVRTNTEAFF	TGTGCCAGCAGCCAACTAGTGCGGACTAACACTGAAGCTTTCTTT
-	15	TRBJ2-5	TRBV5-1	-	CASSLTGLADETQYF	TGCGCCAGCAGCTTGACGGGGCTGGCGGATGAGACCCAGTACTTC
-	14	TRBJ1-4	TRBV5-1	TRBD1	CASSLDRGDEKLFF	TGCGCCAGCAGTCTGGACAGGGGGGATGAAAAACTGTTTTTT
-	16	TRBJ2-2	TRBV2	TRBD2	CASSPAGGQNTGELFF	TGTGCCAGCAGCCCAGCGGGGGGCCAGAACACCGGGGAGCTGTTTTTT